The rows below give T cell receptor beta chains drawn from one sample of a study of T cell responses to AZD1222 COVID-19 vaccine. Sequencing was performed with immunoSEQ multiplex PCR; in TCRdb, only in-frame clones are kept and a portion is missing. The sample lists around 180,000 clones, 92% occurring once. Here the sequenced sample was peripheral blood, taken on day 0 of AZD1222 vaccination. The receptors were gathered from an adult in good health. CDR3s include the opening cysteine and the closing phenylalanine or tryptophan. The D gene is left open where the match is weak. Some rows mark clone size as missing; the rest say once, few, many or name a class of expanded clone.

J gene,V gene,clone size,D gene,CDR3 protein,CDR3 DNA
TRBJ2-2,TRBV6-1,NA,TRBD2,CASSEDPYGTSGIGELFF,TGTGCCAGCAGTGAAGACCCCTACGGGACTAGCGGGATCGGGGAGCTGTTTTTT
TRBJ1-5,TRBV5-5,NA,TRBD1,CASSPTGPLSPQHF,TGTGCCAGCAGTCCGACAGGGCCCTTGTCGCCCCAGCATTTT
TRBJ1-2,TRBV10-3,NA,TRBD1,CAIHDRGLYGYTF,TGTGCCATTCACGACAGGGGCCTCTATGGCTACACCTTC
TRBJ1-2,TRBV5-1,NA,TRBD1,CASRGTGGDGYTF,TGCGCCAGCAGAGGGACAGGGGGCGATGGCTACACCTTC
TRBJ1-2,TRBV7-9,few,NA,CASSSPKLGLSSGYTF,TGTGCCAGCAGCTCTCCGAAGCTTGGTCTCTCTAGTGGCTACACCTTC
TRBJ1-1,TRBV4-3,NA,TRBD1,CASSHAGTGEFEAFF,TGCGCCAGCAGCCACGCCGGGACAGGGGAATTTGAAGCTTTCTTT
TRBJ2-2,TRBV7-9,few,NA,CASRAGLFGGELFF,TGTGCCAGCAGAGCAGGGTTATTCGGCGGGGAGCTGTTTTTT
TRBJ1-1,TRBV28,NA,NA,CASSLGPAITEAFF,TGTGCCAGCAGTTTGGGTCCAGCAATCACTGAAGCTTTCTTT
TRBJ1-1,TRBV5-1,NA,NA,CASSSGGGNTEAFF,TGCGCCAGCAGCTCCGGTGGGGGAAACACTGAAGCTTTCTTT
TRBJ1-5,TRBV7-2,NA,NA,CASSLGSWYSNQPQHF,TGTGCCAGCAGCTTAGGCTCGTGGTATAGCAATCAGCCCCAGCATTTT
TRBJ1-2,TRBV5-1,once,NA,CASSLGARDNYGYTF,TGCGCCAGCAGCTTGGGGGCGAGGGATAACTATGGCTACACCTTC
TRBJ2-2,TRBV24-1,NA,NA,CATSSGPGELFF,TGTGCCACCAGTTCTGGGCCCGGGGAGCTGTTTTTT
TRBJ2-3,TRBV5-4,NA,NA,CASSLYAGRTDTQYF,TGTGCCAGCAGCTTGTACGCAGGGCGAACAGATACGCAGTATTTT
TRBJ1-3,TRBV4-2,NA,NA,CASSGGPSSGNTIYF,TGTGCCAGCAGCGGAGGGCCTAGCTCTGGAAACACCATATATTTT
TRBJ1-2,TRBV19,NA,NA,CASSIVTQHPNYSYTF,TGTGCCAGTAGTATAGTGACCCAGCACCCTAACTATAGCTACACCTTC
TRBJ1-2,TRBV7-8,NA,TRBD1,CASSPGGGYGYTF,TGTGCCAGCAGCCCAGGGGGCGGCTATGGCTACACCTTC
TRBJ2-1,TRBV18,NA,NA,CASSPPASGGEQFF,TGTGCCAGCTCACCACCGGCCTCTGGTGGCGAGCAGTTCTTC
TRBJ2-5,TRBV19,NA,TRBD1,CASARDRGPLETQYF,TGTGCCAGTGCCCGGGACAGGGGCCCTCTGGAGACCCAGTACTTC
TRBJ1-2,TRBV5-1,NA,NA,CASSPLGTGYTF,TGCGCCAGCAGCCCCTTGGGCACCGGCTACACCTTC
TRBJ1-1,TRBV2,once,NA,CASSTGFGAEAFF,TGTGCCAGCAGTACAGGGTTTGGCGCTGAAGCTTTCTTT
TRBJ2-5,TRBV30,NA,TRBD1,CAWSGNRGHETQYF,TGTGCCTGGAGTGGGAACAGGGGGCATGAGACCCAGTACTTC